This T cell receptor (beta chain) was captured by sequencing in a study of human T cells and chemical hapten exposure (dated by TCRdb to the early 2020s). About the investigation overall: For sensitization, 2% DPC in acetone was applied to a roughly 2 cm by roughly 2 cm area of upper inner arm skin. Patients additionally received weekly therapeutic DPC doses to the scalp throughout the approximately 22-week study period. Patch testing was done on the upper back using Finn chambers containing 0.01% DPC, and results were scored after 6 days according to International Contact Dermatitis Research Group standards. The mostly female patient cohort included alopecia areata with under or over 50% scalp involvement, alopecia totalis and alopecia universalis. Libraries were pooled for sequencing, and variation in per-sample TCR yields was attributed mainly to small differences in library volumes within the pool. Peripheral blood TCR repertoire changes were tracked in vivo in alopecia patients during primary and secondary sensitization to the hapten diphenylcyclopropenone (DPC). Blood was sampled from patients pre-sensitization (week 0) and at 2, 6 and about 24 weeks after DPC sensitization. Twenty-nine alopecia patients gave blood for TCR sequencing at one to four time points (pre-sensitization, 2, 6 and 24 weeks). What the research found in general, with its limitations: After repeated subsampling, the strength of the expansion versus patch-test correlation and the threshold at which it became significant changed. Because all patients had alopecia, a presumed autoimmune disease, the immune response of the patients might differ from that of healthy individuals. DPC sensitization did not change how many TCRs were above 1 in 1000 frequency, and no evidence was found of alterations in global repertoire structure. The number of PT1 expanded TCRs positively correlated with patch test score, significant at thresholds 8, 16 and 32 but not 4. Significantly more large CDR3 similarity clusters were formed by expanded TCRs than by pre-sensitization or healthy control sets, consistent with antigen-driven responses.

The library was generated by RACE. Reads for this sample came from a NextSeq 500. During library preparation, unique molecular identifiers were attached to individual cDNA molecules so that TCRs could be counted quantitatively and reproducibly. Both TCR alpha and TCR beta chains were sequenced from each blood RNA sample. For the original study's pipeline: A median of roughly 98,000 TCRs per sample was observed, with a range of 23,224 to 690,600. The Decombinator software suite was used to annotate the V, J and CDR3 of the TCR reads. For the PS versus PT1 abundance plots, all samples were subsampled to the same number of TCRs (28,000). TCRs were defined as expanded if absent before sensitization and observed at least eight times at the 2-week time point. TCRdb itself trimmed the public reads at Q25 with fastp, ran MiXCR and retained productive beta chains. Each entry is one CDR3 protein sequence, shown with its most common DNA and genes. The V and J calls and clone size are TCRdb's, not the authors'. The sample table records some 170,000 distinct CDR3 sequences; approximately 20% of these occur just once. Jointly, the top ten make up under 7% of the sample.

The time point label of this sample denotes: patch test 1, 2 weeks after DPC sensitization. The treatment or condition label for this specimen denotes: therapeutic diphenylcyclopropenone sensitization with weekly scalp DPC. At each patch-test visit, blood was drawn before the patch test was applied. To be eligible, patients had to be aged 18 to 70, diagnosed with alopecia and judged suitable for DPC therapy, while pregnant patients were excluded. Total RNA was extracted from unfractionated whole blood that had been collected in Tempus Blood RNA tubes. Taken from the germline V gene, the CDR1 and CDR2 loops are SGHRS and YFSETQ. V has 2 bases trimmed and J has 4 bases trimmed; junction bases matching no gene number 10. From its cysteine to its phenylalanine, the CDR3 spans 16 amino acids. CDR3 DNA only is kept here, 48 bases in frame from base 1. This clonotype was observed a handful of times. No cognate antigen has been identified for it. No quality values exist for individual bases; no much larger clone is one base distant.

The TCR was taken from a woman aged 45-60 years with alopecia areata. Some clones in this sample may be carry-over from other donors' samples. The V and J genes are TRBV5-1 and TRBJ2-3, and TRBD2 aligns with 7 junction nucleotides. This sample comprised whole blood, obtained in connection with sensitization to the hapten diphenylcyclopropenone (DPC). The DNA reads TGCGCCAGCAGCTTAATGACTAGCTTCGACGCAGATACGCAGTATTTT. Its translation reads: CASSLMTSFDADTQYF.